The T cell receptor beta chain under discussion was sequenced for a study of graft-versus-host responses after intestinal transplantation. Looking at the study overall: Transplants were multivisceral, liver-intestinal, or isolated intestinal. Induction with anti-thymocyte globulin, then tacrolimus and steroids for around three years, was given to all recipients. Study-level findings and limits: Maximum circulating GvH clone levels tracked with early post-transplant HvG decreases.

Responders labeled with CFSE (about 200,000) were plated with about 200,000 irradiated, violet-dye-labeled stimulators. Post-reaction sorting isolated proliferating CFSE-low CD3+CD4+ and CD3+CD8+ responders. Data came from immunoSEQ multiplex PCR; TCRdb stores just in-frame clones and leaves some out. The sample lists 15,000 to 20,000 clones; approximately 37% were seen once. The CDR3 length is 14 residues. Germline lookup yields CDR1 MNHEY and CDR2 SVGAGI. V was clipped by 8 bases and J by 5 bases; unmatched bases: 6. The TCR sequence derives from a human patient who received an intestinal transplant. This material consisted of alloreactive CD8+ T cells from a mixed lymphocyte reaction culture, taken before intestinal transplant. Subset meaning: CFSE-low proliferating T cells sorted from roughly 6-day pre-transplant mixed lymphocyte reaction (GvH or HvG direction). The chain is built from TRBV6-5 and TRBJ1-4; 9 positions agree with TRBD1. The CDR3 DNA reads TGTGCCAGCCTGGGGACAGGGTCCAATGAAAAACTGTTTTTT. It encodes CASLGTGSNEKLFF.